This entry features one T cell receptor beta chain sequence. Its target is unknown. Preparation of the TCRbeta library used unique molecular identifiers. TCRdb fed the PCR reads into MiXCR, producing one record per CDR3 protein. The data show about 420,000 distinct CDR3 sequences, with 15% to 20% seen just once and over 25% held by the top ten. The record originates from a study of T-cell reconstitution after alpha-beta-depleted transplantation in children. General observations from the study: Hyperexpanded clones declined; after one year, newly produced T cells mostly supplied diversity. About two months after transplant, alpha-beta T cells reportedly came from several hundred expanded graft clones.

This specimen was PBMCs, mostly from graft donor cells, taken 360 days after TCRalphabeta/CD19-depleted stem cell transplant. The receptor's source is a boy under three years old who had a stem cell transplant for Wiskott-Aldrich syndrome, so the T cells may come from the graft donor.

CDR3 DNA: TGCAGCGTCTCGATCTCTGGAAACACCATATATTTT. It yields the protein CSVSISGNTIYF. This chain uses TRBV29-1 with TRBJ1-3; D unresolved. The ends were cut back, 6 bases at V and 0 bases at J, with 6 bases in the middle. This CDR3 has 12 residues. Germline V gene sequence: CDR1 SQVTM, CDR2 ANQGSEA.